This passage covers 25 T cell receptor beta chains from one sample sequenced in a study of blood T cell repertoires in COVID-19. Method: immunoSEQ multiplex PCR; TCRdb's copy keeps in-frame clones and lacks some. The table has a few hundred thousand clones, around 87% seen once. Sequenced material: PBMCs or T cells enriched from blood (not recorded which). These TCRs come from a woman aged 18-29 years with acute COVID-19.

The gene calls are TRBV5-5 and TRBJ1-5; 9 bases align to TRBD1. This CDR3 region has 16 residues. Germline trimming cut 5 bases from V and 1 base from J; bases unmatched to any gene: 7. Germline CDR1 SGHKS, CDR2 YYEKEE (reference sequence). The CDR3 sequence: CASRRTDRGSNQPQHF. The CDR3 DNA reads as TGTGCCAGCAGACGAACGGACAGGGGAAGCAATCAGCCCCAGCATTTT.

As DNA, the CDR3 is TGTGCCAGCACCACAATTGGACAGGCTCCTACTGAGCAGTTCTTC. It translates to CASTTIGQAPTEQFF. The V gene is TRBV7-9, the J gene TRBJ2-1, with 7 bases identical to TRBD1. Per germline, CDR1 SEHNR and CDR2 FQNEAQ (reference sequence). The CDR3 covers 15 residues. J gave up 9 bases and V 7 bases, and 15 bases lay outside the gene matches.

The rearrangement links TRBV7-9 to TRBJ1-4, with D uncertain. Germline V gene data show CDR1 as SEHNR and CDR2 as FQNEAQ (reference sequence). This CDR3 comprises 10 residues. CDR3 in DNA: TGTGCATCGGGTGGTGAAAAACTGTTTTTT. Its protein product is CASGGEKLFF.

The V gene is TRBV5-1, the J gene TRBJ2-6; TRBD1 agrees at 7 bases. Germline loops: CDR1 SGHRS, CDR2 YFSETQ. The length of the CDR3 is 15 residues. The junction had 5 bases not matched to a gene; V was cut back by 6 bases and J by 2 bases. The CDR3 region is CASTDRVAGANVLTF. DNA for the CDR3: TGCGCCAGCACCGACAGGGTAGCTGGGGCCAACGTCCTGACTTTC.

The genes are TRBV4-1 and TRBJ2-1; 8 nucleotides align to TRBD2. This CDR3 has 18 residues. Unmatched junction bases numbered 13, after V lost 1 base and J lost 5 bases. Germline lookup yields CDR1 MGHRA and CDR2 YSYEKL. CDR3 DNA sequence: TGCGCCAGCAGCCAAGGGAGGCAAGCGGGAGTAAAACACAATGAGCAGTTCTTC. This encodes CASSQGRQAGVKHNEQFF.

The V gene is TRBV3-1 (or the pseudogene TRBV3-2), the J gene TRBJ1-6, with 7 bases identical to TRBD1. Germline CDR1 LGHDT, CDR2 YNNKEL (reference sequence). This CDR3 is 21 amino acids long. Trimming removed 0 bases from V and 1 base from J; junction bases left unmatched: 15. CDR3: CASSQDIKGANPGSYNSPLHF. DNA for the CDR3: TGTGCCAGCAGCCAAGATATTAAGGGGGCGAACCCTGGGTCCTATAATTCACCCCTCCACTTT.

This chain uses TRBV2 with TRBJ2-7; 10 bases fit TRBD1. Germline CDR1 reads SNHLY; CDR2 reads FYNNEI. V shed 6 bases, J shed 2 bases, and the junction held 7 bases outside the gene matches. The CDR3 runs 15 residues. This CDR3 is CASRLTGTGAYEQYF. CDR3 nucleotides: TGTGCCAGCAGGCTAACCGGGACAGGGGCCTACGAGCAGTACTTC.

V gene TRBV15 combines with J gene TRBJ2-1; the match to TRBD1 covers 7 bases. CDR1 LNHNV and CDR2 YYDKDF come from the germline V gene (reference sequence). Trimming cost V 6 bases and J 5 bases; bases outside gene matches: 7. The CDR3 runs to 14 residues. CDR3 sequence: CATRQGFRNNEQFF. In nucleotides, the CDR3 is TGTGCCACCAGACAGGGGTTTAGGAACAATGAGCAGTTCTTC.

The chain employs TRBV7-2 and TRBJ2-3; 11 bases are a match to TRBD2. J lost 5 bases, V lost 6 bases, and 4 bases had no gene match. This CDR3 comprises 14 residues. Germline V gene data show CDR1 as SGHTA and CDR2 as FQGNSA. CDR3 region: CASSHGLAGDTQYF. The CDR3 coding sequence is TGTGCCAGCAGTCATGGACTAGCGGGAGATACGCAGTATTTT.

This chain uses TRBV7-3 with TRBJ2-2, with D possibly TRBD2 on 5 matching bases. Trimming took 5 bases from V and 5 from J, leaving 21 bases between them. This CDR3 region has 17 residues. Germline V lookup: CDR1 SGHTA, CDR2 FQGTGA. This CDR3 is CASSPPYSDQKTGELFF. The CDR3 coding sequence is TGTGCCAGCAGCCCCCCATATAGCGACCAAAAGACCGGGGAGCTGTTTTTT.

The genes are TRBV19 and TRBJ2-1; D is undetermined. V lost 6 bases and J lost 3, with 3 bases in between. Germline CDR1 LNHDA, CDR2 SQIVND (reference sequence). This CDR3 is built from 11 residues. The CDR3 nucleotides read TGTGCCAGTAGCCACTACAATGAGCAGTTCTTC. It encodes CASSHYNEQFF.

The J gene is TRBJ1-1, the V gene TRBV5-1; TRBD1 matches at 9 bases. Trimming took 4 bases from V and 2 from J; bases not matched to a gene: 9. CDR1 and CDR2 (germline): SGHRS, YFSETQ. The CDR3 extends over 16 amino acids. The CDR3 protein is CASSSQQGALNTEAFF. The CDR3 DNA reads TGCGCCAGCAGCAGCCAACAGGGGGCTCTAAACACTGAAGCTTTCTTT.

This chain joins TRBV6-5 and TRBJ2-3; TRBD1 is a possible D gene (5 bases). From germline, CDR1 is MNHEY and CDR2 SVGAGI. V was trimmed by 4 bases and J by 0 bases, leaving 11 bases between them. This CDR3 is 15 amino acids long. The CDR3 reads CASSSGGASTDTQYF. Here the CDR3 DNA reads TGTGCCAGCAGTTCTGGTGGGGCCAGCACAGATACGCAGTATTTT.

The genes are TRBV11-2 and TRBJ2-7; TRBD2 matches at 8 bases. V lost 2 bases, J lost 3 bases, and 3 bases stayed unmatched. The length of the CDR3 is 14 residues. Germline CDR1 SGHAT, CDR2 FQNNGV. The CDR3, as DNA: TGTGCCAGCAGCTTAAGGACTAGCCTCTACGAGCAGTACTTC. This codes for CASSLRTSLYEQYF.

J is TRBJ2-3 and V is TRBV19, with a possible D match to TRBD2 (5 bases). Germline CDR1 is LNHDA and CDR2 is SQIVND (reference sequence). This CDR3 is 16 amino acids long. V lost 3 bases to trimming and J lost 5 bases, with 18 bases between them. The CDR3 sequence: CASSIPGNPRGDTQYF. CDR3 DNA sequence: TGTGCCAGTAGTATCCCGGGAAACCCAAGAGGAGATACGCAGTATTTT.

The chain employs TRBV7-9 and TRBJ2-4, with 9 positions matching TRBD2. Trimming at V came to 5 bases and at J to 8 bases, leaving 4 bases not matched to a gene. Looked up from germline, CDR1 is SEHNR and CDR2 is FQNEAQ (reference sequence). This CDR3 is 13 amino acids long. The CDR3, as DNA: TGTGCCAGCAGCCGCGGGAGGGCCGACATTCAGTACTTC. Translation gives CASSRGRADIQYF.

This rearrangement joins TRBV15 to TRBJ1-2; 11 nucleotides align to TRBD1. The CDR3 sequence is 17 residues long. CDR1 is LNHNV and CDR2 is YYDKDF in the germline V gene (reference sequence). V lost 0 bases and J lost 5; bases outside the gene matches: 8. CDR3 DNA sequence: TGTGCCACCAGCAGAGAGGGGACGGGACAGGGGGTTTATGGCTACACCTTC. Residues: CATSREGTGQGVYGYTF.

This chain uses TRBV7-8 with TRBJ2-5; 14 nucleotides align to TRBD2. Germline CDR1 is SGHVS and CDR2 is FQNEAQ. Losses at the gene ends were 2 bases for V and 1 base for J; bases not matched to a gene: 9. The length of the CDR3 is 19 residues. The CDR3 loop reads CASSLRLAGGPGTQETQYF. In DNA, the CDR3 is TGTGCCAGCAGCTTAAGACTAGCGGGAGGGCCGGGGACCCAAGAGACCCAGTACTTC.

V gene TRBV5-4 combines with J gene TRBJ2-7, with TRBD1 matching 8 bases. The CDR3 length is 14 residues. V gave up 2 bases and J gave up 3 bases; unmatched junction bases: 4. Per germline, CDR1 SGHNT and CDR2 YYREEE (reference sequence). The CDR3 sequence is CASSFGTGFYEQYF. The CDR3 coding sequence is TGTGCCAGCAGCTTCGGGACAGGCTTCTACGAGCAGTACTTC.

V is TRBV11-3 and J is TRBJ2-1, with a tentative D call TRBD2 (7 bases). Germline V gene sequence: CDR1 SGHNT, CDR2 YENEEA. V lost 5 bases and J 7 bases, leaving 18 bases between the germline ends. This CDR3 region has 15 residues. The chain's CDR3 is CASSPRGGGGNEQFF. The CDR3 region has the DNA TGTGCCAGCAGCCCACGAGGGGGAGGGGGTAATGAGCAGTTCTTC.

This rearrangement joins TRBV5-1 to TRBJ2-3, with D tentatively TRBD2 (6 bases). The germline V gene encodes CDR1 SGHRS and CDR2 YFSETQ. The CDR3 extends over 14 amino acids. Deletions cut 6 bases from V and 6 bases from J, with 17 bases between. CDR3 residues: CASKVGGSGDTQYF. The CDR3 region has the DNA TGCGCCAGCAAGGTGGGAGGAAGCGGGGATACGCAGTATTTT.

The chain links TRBV29-1 to TRBJ2-3; 7 bases map to TRBD2. Germline CDR1 reads SQVTM; CDR2 reads ANQGSEA. This CDR3 has 15 residues. With 4 bases clipped from V and 2 bases from J, the junction kept 9 bases outside the gene matches. CDR3 in DNA: TGCAGCGTTGTGGGTGCTAGCGGATACACAGATACGCAGTATTTT. Translated, it gives CSVVGASGYTDTQYF.

The chain links TRBV28 to TRBJ2-7, with D tentatively TRBD2 (5 bases). The CDR3 loop spans 15 amino acids. Germline values: CDR1 MDHEN, CDR2 SYDVKM. The V end lost 5 bases, the J end lost 1 base, and 15 bases lay between the germline ends. The CDR3 DNA is TGTGCCAGCAGTCCCCTATTCGGGGTTTCCTACGAGCAGTACTTC. Translation gives CASSPLFGVSYEQYF.

This clone came up once. The J gene is TRBJ2-1, the V gene TRBV7-3; the match to TRBD2 covers 11 bases. CDR1 is SGHTA, CDR2 FQGTGA, per germline. The CDR3 extends over 16 amino acids. J was trimmed by 2 bases and V by 5 bases; bases with no gene match: 5. The CDR3 nucleotides are TGTGCCAGCAGCCCCATAGCGGGAGGGCCCTACAATGAGCAGTTCTTC. It yields the protein CASSPIAGGPYNEQFF.

This chain joins TRBV7-6 and TRBJ1-1, with 8 bases that match TRBD1. Germline V gene data show CDR1 as SGHVS and CDR2 as FNYEAQ. The V segment lost 5 bases and the J segment 0 bases; nucleotides outside the gene matches: 8. This CDR3 has 16 residues. CDR3: CASSPGQGALNTEAFF. In DNA form, the CDR3 reads TGTGCCAGCAGCCCCGGACAGGGAGCTTTGAACACTGAAGCTTTCTTT. Using reference TRBV7-6 and TRBJ1-1 for the parts outside the CDR3, the full variable domain is GAGVSQSPRYKVTKRGQDVALRCDPISGHVSLYWYRQALGQGPEFLTYFNYEAQQDKSGLPNDRFSAERPEGSISTLTIQRTEQRDSAMYRCASSPGQGALNTEAFFGQGTRLTVV.